This T cell receptor (beta chain) was retrieved from a study of T-cell memory formation after mild COVID-19. For this clonotype: The antigen remains undetermined.

TCRdb reanalysed the 5' RACE reads using MiXCR and keeps one entry per CDR3 protein. Here the sample spans some 490,000 distinct CDR3 sequences, 18% being singletons. The CDR3 totals 12 residues. CDR1 and CDR2 (germline): SGHTA, FQGNSA. V dropped 2 bases and J dropped 4 bases, with 5 bases sitting between them. Broader study findings: The second-wave clones peaking on day 37 were not confirmed as SARS-CoV-2-specific. The finding that pre-infection memory included some responding clones suggested that cross-reactive memory joined. Among CD4+ contracting clones, most were CM and EM, and CD8+ ones EMRA.

The gene calls are TRBV7-2 and TRBJ1-1, with D hard to call. This TCR was recovered from an adult woman who had mild COVID-19 (a few samples of this study predate the infection). Cell type and time point are not known. Sequencing was done on a sample of PBMCs or a T cell subset sorted from them (not recorded which). CDR3 sequence reads: CASSLLPTEAFF. The CDR3 DNA is TGTGCCAGCAGCTTACTCCCCACTGAAGCTTTCTTT.